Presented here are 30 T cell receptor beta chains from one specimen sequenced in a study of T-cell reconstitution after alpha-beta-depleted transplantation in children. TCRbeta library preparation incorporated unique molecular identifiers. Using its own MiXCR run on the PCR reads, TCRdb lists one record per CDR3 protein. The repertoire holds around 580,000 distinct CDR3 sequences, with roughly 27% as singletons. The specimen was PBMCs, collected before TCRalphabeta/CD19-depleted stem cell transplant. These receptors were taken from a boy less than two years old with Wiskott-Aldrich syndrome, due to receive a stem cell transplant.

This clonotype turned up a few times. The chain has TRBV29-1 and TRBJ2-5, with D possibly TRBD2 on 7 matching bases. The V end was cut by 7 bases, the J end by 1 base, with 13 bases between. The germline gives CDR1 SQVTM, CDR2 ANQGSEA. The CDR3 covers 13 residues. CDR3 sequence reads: CSGEGEGQETQYF. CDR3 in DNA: TGCAGCGGTGAGGGGGAGGGCCAAGAGACCCAGTACTTC.

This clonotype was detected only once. CDR3 in DNA: TGTGCCAGCAGTAAGACTAGCGGGGGAACAGATACGCAGTATTTT. Protein sequence: CASSKTSGGTDTQYF. The chain employs TRBV2 and TRBJ2-3; TRBD2 aligns across 12 bases. The junction had 3 bases not matched to a gene; V was cut back by 5 bases and J by 3 bases. The CDR3 loop spans 15 amino acids. From germline, CDR1 is SNHLY and CDR2 FYNNEI. Drawing the rest from reference TRBV2 and TRBJ2-3, the complete variable domain is EPEVTQTPSHQVTQMGQEVILRCVPISNHLYFYWYRQILGQKVEFLVSFYNNEISEKSEIFDDQFSVERPDGSNFTLKIRSTKLEDSAMYFCASSKTSGGTDTQYFGPGTRLTVL.

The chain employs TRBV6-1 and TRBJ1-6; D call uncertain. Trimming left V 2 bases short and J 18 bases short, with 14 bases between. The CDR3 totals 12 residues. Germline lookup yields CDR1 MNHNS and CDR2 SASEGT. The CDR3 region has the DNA TGTGCCAGCAGTGAATCGGGTGGGAACAACCACTTT. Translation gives CASSESGGNNHF.

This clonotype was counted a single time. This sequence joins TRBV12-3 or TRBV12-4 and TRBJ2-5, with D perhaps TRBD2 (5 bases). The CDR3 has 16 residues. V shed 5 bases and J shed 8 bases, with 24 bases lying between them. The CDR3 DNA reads TGTGCCAGCAGTCCCCCGTCTAGCACCCGGTTTGAAACCCAGTACTTC. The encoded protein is CASSPPSSTRFETQYF.

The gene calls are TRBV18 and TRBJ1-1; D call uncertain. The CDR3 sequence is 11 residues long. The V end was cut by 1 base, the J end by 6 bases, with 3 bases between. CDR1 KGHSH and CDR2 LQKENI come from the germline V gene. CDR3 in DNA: TGTGCCAGCTCACCACAGTCTGAAGCTTTCTTT. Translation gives CASSPQSEAFF.

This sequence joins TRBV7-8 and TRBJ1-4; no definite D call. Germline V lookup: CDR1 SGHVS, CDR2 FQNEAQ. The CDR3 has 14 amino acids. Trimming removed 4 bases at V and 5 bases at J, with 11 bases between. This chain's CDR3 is CASSSYRENEKLFF. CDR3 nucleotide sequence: TGTGCCAGCAGCTCCTACAGAGAAAATGAAAAACTGTTTTTT.

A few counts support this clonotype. CDR3 sequence reads: CSAELSGEQFF. Written as DNA, the CDR3 is TGCAGTGCTGAACTTTCCGGTGAGCAGTTCTTC. This rearrangement joins TRBV20-1 to TRBJ2-1, with D uncertain. This CDR3 has 11 amino acids. V was cut by 5 bases and J by 9 bases, with 11 bases left in between. CDR1 DFQATT and CDR2 SNEGSKA come from the germline V gene (reference sequence).

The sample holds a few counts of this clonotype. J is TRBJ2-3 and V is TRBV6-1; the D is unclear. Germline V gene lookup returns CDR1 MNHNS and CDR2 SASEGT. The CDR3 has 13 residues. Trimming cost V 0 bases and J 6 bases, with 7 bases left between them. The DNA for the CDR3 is TGTGCCAGCAGTGAAGCAGGAAGGGATACGCAGTATTTT. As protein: CASSEAGRDTQYF.

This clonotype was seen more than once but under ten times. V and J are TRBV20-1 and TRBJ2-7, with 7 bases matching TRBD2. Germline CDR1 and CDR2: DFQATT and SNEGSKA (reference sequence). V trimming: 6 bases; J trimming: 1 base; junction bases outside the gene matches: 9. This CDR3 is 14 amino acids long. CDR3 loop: CSARSGTNSYEQYF. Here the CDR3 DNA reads TGCAGTGCCAGAAGCGGGACTAATTCCTACGAGCAGTACTTC.

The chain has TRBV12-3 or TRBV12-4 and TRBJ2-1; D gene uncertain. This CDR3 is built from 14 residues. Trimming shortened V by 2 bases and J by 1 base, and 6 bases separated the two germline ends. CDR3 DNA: TGTGCCAGCAGTTTAATGGAGTCCTACAATGAGCAGTTCTTC. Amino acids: CASSLMESYNEQFF.

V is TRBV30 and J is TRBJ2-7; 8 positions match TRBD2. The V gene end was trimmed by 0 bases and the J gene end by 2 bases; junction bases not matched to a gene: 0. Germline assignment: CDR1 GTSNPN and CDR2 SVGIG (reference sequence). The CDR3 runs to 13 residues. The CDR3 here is CAWSVAGAYEQYF. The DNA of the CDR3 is TGTGCCTGGAGTGTAGCGGGAGCCTACGAGCAGTACTTC.

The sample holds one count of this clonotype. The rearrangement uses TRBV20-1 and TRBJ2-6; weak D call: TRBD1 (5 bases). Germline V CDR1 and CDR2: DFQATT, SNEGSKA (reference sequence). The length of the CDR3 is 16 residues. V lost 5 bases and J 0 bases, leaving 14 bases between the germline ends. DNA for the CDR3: TGCAGTGCTGCATACAGGTCCCACTCTGGGGCCAACGTCCTGACTTTC. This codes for CSAAYRSHSGANVLTF.

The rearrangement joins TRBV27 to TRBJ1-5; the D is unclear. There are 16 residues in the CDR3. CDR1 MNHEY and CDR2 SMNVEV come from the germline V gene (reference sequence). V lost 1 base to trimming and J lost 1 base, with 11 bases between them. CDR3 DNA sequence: TGTGCCAGCAGTTTATTGGCGAGAGAAAGCAATCAGCCCCAGCATTTT. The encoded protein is CASSLLARESNQPQHF.

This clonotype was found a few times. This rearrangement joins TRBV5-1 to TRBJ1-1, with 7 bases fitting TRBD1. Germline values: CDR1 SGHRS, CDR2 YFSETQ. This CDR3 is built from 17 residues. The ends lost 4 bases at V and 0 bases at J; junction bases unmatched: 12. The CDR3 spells CASSIKGSTGMNTEAFF. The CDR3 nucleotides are TGCGCCAGCAGCATTAAGGGCTCGACAGGGATGAACACTGAAGCTTTCTTT.

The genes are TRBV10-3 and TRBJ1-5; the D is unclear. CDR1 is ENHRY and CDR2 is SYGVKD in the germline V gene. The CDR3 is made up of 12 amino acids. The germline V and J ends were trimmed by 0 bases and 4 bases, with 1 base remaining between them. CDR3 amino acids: CAISESNQPQHF. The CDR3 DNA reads TGTGCCATCAGTGAGTCGAATCAGCCCCAGCATTTT.

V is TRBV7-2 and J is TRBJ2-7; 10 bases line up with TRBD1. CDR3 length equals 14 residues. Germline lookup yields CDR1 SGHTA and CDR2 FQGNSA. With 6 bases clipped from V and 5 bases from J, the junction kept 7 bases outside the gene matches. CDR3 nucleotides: TGTGCCAGCAGGCAGTGGGACAGGGGCCACGAGCAGTACTTC. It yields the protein CASRQWDRGHEQYF.

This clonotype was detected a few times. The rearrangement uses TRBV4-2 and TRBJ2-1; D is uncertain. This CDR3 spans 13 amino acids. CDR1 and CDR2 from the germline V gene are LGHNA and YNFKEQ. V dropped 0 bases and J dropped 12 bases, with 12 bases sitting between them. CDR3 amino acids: CASSQEVRGVQFF. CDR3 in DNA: TGTGCCAGCAGCCAAGAAGTCCGAGGAGTGCAGTTCTTC.

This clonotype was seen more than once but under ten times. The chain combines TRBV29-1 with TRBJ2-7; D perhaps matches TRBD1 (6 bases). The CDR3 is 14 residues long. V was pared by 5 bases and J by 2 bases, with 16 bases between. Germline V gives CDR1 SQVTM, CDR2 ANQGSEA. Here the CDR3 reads CSVIKGGYAYEQYF. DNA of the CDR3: TGCAGCGTTATCAAAGGGGGTTATGCCTACGAGCAGTACTTC.

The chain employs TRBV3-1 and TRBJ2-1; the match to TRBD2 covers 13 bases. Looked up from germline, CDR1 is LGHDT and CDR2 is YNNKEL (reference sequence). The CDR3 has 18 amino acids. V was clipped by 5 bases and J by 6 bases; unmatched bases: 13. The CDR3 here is CASSEHILAGGPSNEQFF. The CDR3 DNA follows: TGTGCCAGCAGCGAACATATACTAGCGGGAGGGCCTAGCAATGAGCAGTTCTTC.

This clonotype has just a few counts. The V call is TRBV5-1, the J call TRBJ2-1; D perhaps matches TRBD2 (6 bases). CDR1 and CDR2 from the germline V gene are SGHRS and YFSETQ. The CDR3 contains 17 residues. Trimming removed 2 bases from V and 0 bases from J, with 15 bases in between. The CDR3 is CASSFPSVTNSYNEQFF. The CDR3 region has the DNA TGCGCCAGCAGCTTCCCTAGCGTAACGAACTCCTACAATGAGCAGTTCTTC.

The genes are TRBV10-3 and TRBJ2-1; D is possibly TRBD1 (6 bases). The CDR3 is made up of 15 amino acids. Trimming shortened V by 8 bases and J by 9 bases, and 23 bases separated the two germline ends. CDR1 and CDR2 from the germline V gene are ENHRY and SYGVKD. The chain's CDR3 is CAISRDTTSRGEQFF. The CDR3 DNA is TGTGCCATCTCCCGGGACACGACTTCCCGGGGTGAGCAGTTCTTC.

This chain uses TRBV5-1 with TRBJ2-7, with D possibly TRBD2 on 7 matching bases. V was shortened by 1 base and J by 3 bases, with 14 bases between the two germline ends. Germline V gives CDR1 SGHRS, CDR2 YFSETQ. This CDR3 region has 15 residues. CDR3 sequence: CASSLFGGQDYEQYF. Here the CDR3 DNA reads TGCGCCAGCAGCTTGTTCGGGGGGCAAGACTACGAGCAGTACTTC.

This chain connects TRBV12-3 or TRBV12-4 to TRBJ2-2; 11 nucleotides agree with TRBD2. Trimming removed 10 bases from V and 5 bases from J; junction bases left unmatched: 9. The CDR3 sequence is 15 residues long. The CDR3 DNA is TGTGCCACCCTCCTAGCGGGAGGTCTTACCGGGGAGCTGTTTTTT. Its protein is CATLLAGGLTGELFF.

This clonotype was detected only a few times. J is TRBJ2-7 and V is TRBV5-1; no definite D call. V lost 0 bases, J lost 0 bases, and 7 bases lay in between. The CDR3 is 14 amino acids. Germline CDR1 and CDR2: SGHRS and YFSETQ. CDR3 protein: CASSLGSSSYEQYF. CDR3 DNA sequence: TGCGCCAGCAGCTTGGGTTCCTCCTCCTACGAGCAGTACTTC.

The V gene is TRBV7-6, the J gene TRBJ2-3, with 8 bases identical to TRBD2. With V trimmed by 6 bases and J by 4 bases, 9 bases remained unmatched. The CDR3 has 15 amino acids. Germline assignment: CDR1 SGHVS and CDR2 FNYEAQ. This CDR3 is CASSISGSSADTQYF. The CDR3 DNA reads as TGTGCCAGCAGTATAAGCGGGAGCTCGGCAGATACGCAGTATTTT.

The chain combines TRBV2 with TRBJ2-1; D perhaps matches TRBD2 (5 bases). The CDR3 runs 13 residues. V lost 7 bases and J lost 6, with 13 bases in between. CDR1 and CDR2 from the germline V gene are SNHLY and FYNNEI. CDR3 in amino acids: CASTGRGSNEQFF. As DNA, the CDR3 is TGTGCCAGCACAGGAAGAGGGAGCAATGAGCAGTTCTTC.

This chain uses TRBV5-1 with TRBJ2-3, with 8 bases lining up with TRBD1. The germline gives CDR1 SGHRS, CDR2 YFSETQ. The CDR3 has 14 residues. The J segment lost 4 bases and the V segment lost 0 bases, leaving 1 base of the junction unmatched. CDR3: CASSLEQGADTQYF. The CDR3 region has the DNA TGCGCCAGCAGCTTGGAACAGGGGGCAGATACGCAGTATTTT. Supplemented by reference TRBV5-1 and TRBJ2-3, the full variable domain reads KAGVTQTPRYLIKTRGQQVTLSCSPISGHRSVSWYQQTPGQGLQFLFEYFSETQRNKGNFPGRFSGRQFSNSRSEMNVSTLELGDSALYLCASSLEQGADTQYFGPGTRLTVL.

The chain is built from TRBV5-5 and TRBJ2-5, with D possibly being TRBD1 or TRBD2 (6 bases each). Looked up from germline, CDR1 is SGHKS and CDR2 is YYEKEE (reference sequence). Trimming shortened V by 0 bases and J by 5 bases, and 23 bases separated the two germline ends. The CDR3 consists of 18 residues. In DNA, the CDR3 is TGTGCCAGCAGCTTGGATCATAGGGGGGTACAGCGTGGGGAGACCCAGTACTTC. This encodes CASSLDHRGVQRGETQYF.

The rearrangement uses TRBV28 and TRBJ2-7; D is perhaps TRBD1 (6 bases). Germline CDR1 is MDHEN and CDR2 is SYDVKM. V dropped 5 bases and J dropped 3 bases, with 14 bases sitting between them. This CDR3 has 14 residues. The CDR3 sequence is CASSLQGSNYEQYF. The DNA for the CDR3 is TGTGCCAGCAGTCTTCAGGGGTCTAACTACGAGCAGTACTTC.

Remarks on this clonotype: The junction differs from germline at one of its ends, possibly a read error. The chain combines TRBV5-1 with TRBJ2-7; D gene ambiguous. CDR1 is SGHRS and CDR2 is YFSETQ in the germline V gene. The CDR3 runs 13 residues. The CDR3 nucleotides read TGCGCCAGCAGCCTCGGGCGGTCCTACGGGCAGTACTTC. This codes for CASSLGRSYGQYF.